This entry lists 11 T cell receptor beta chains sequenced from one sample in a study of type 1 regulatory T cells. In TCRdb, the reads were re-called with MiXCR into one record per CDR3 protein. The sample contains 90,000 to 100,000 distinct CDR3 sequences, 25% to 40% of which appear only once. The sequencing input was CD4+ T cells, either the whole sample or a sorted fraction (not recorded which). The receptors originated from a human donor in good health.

Written as DNA, the CDR3 is TGTGCCAGCAGCTCCCGGGCGAGTGGCGCAGAGACCCAGTACTTC. This encodes CASSSRASGAETQYF. The chain joins TRBV9 to TRBJ2-5, with D unclear. CDR1 is SGDLS, CDR2 YYNGEE, per germline. V was trimmed by 4 bases and J by 4 bases, leaving 17 bases between them. This CDR3 is built from 15 residues.

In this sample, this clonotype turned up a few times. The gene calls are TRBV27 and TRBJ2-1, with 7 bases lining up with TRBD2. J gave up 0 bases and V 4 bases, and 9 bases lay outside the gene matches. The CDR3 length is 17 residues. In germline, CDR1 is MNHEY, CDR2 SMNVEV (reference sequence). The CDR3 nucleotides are TGTGCCAGCAGTTCCGATTCTAGCGGAAGCTCCTACAATGAGCAGTTCTTC. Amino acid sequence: CASSSDSSGSSYNEQFF.

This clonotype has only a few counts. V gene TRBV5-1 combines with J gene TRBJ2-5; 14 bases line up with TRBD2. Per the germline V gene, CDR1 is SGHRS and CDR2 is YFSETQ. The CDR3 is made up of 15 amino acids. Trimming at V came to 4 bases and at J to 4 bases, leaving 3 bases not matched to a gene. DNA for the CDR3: TGCGCCAGCAGCAGAGGGACTAGCGGGAGAGAGACCCAGTACTTC. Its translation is CASSRGTSGRETQYF.

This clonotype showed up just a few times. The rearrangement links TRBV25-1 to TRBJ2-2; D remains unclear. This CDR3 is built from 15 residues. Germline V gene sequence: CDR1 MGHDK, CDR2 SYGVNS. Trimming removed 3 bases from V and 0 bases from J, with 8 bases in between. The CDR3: CASSDFRANTGELFF. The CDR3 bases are TGTGCCAGCAGTGACTTCAGAGCGAACACCGGGGAGCTGTTTTTT.

The CDR3 sequence: CASSQGGTAYYGYTF. CDR3 in DNA: TGTGCCAGCAGTCAAGGAGGGACAGCTTACTATGGCTACACCTTC. The chain uses TRBV28 and TRBJ1-2; 7 nucleotides match TRBD1. The CDR3 contains 15 residues. Germline loops: CDR1 MDHEN, CDR2 SYDVKM. With V trimmed by 5 bases and J by 3 bases, 9 bases remained unmatched.

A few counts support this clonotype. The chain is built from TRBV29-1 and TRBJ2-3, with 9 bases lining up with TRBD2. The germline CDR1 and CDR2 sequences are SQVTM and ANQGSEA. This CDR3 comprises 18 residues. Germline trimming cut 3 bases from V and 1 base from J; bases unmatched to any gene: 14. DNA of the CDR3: TGCAGCGTTGAGGTTCTGGCGGGAGGGCCGATCCGCACAGATACGCAGTATTTT. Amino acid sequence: CSVEVLAGGPIRTDTQYF.

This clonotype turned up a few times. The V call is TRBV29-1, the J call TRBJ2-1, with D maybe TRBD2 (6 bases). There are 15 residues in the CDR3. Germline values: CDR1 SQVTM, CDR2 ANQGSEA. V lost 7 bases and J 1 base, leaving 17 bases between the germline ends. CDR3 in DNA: TGCAGCGCCTTACACCCCGGGGGTTCCTACAATGAGCAGTTCTTC. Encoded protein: CSALHPGGSYNEQFF.

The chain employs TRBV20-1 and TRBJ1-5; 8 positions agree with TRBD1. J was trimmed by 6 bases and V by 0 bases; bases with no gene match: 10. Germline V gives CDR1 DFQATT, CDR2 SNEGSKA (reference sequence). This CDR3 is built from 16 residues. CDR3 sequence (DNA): TGCAGTGCTAGAGATCGAGGGCAGGGGGCGAGTCAGCCCCAGCATTTT. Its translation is CSARDRGQGASQPQHF.

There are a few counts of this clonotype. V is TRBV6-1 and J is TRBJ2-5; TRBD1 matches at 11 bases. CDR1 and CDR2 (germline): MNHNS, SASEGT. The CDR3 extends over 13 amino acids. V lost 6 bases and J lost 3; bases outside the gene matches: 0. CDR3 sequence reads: CASRGQGEETQYF. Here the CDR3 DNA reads TGTGCCAGCAGGGGACAGGGGGAAGAGACCCAGTACTTC.

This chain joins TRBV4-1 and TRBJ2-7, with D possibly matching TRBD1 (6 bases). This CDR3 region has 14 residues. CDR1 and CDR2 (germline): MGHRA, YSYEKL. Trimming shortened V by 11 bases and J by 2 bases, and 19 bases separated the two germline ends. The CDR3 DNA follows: TGCGCCGGGCCAGGGGCCGAAGGTCCCTACGAGCAGTACTTC. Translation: CAGPGAEGPYEQYF.

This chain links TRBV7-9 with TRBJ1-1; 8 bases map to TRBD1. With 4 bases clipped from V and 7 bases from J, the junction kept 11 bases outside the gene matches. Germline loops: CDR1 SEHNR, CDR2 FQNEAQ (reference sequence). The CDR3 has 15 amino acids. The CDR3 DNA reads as TGTGCCAGCAGCTCGGGACAGGAAATATTCAGTGAAGCTTTCTTT. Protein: CASSSGQEIFSEAFF.